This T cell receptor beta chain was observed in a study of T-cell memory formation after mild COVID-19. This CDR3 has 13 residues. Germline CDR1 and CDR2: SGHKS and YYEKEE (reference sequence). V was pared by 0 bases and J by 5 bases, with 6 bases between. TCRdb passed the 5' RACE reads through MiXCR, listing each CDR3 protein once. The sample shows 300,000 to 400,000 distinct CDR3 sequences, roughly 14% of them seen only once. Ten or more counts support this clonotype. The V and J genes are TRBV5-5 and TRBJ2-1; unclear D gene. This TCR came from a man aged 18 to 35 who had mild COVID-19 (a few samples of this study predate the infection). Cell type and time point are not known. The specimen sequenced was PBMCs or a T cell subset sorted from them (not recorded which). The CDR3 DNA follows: TGTGCCAGCAGCTTGGCACCCAACAATGAGCAGTTCTTC. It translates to CASSLAPNNEQFF.